This TCR beta chain was captured by sequencing in a study of blood T cells in healthy people across ages. The CDR3 length is 14 residues. Germline CDR1 reads SGHTA; CDR2 reads FQGNSA. PCR was performed a second time for roughly 6 to 12 cycles using a sample-barcoded 5' primer and a J-beta primer mix. TCRdb reanalysed the 5' RACE reads using MiXCR and keeps one entry per CDR3 protein. The sample includes 1.8 million or so distinct CDR3 sequences, roughly two fifths of them seen just once. V is TRBV7-2 and J is TRBJ2-4; no reliable D call. Judging by the DNA end, TRBJ2-7 fits better; the J call may be wrong. The sample comprised blood. This TCR was recovered from a human donor in good health. The CDR3 nucleotides are TGTGCCAGCAGCTTTTCTAGTCTACCCTACGAGCAGTACTTC. Translated, it gives CASSFSSLPYEQYF.